Described below is a single T cell receptor beta chain sequence and its context. Its antigen is as yet unknown. V lost 9 bases and J lost 12; bases outside the gene matches: 3. Germline CDR1 is SGDLS and CDR2 is YYNGEE. There are 10 residues in the CDR3. Sequenced by immunoSEQ multiplex PCR; TCRdb stores in-frame clones only, minus some. The sample has 250,000 to 400,000 clones, roughly 86% seen once. The sample is drawn from a study of cytomegalovirus exposure and HLA in healthy donors. Study-level findings and limits: Among TCR beta chains, those listed as cytomegalovirus-associated numbered about 160. Subsequent analysis of the approximately 110 validation repertoires found a tendency for first-cohort TCR clusters to co-occur.

Sequencing input: PBMCs. This chain uses TRBV9 with TRBJ2-1; 10 nucleotides line up with TRBD1. This TCR derives from a man aged 25-45 years in good health and CMV-seronegative. This chain's CDR3 is CATGDRGQFF. DNA of the CDR3: TGTGCCACCGGGGACAGGGGGCAGTTCTTC.